What follows is one T cell receptor (beta chain) and its context. Its target is unknown. This sample stems from a study of monozygotic twins with inflammatory bowel disease. The CDR3 loop spans 16 amino acids. The germline V gene encodes CDR1 SGHRS and CDR2 YFSETQ. Regarding the study as a whole: Comparison of concordant versus discordant twins revealed no difference in repertoire similarity, possibly due to limited power. T cell subtypes were not distinguishable in this analysis. The co-twins with IBD showed lower TCRbeta diversity (inverse Simpson) than their healthy siblings.

Added by template switching were UMIs that each held a 6-nucleotide sample barcode. TCRdb reprocessed the 5' RACE reads and reports one entry per CDR3 protein, with no DNA. In all, the sample yields roughly 320,000 distinct CDR3 sequences. The chain links TRBV5-1 to TRBJ2-3; TCRdb picks TRBD2, but there is no DNA to check that call. The receptor's source is a human donor with ulcerative colitis or Crohn's disease, or a healthy co-twin of an affected twin (not recorded which). The sequenced material came from blood. This CDR3 is CASRKNSGPSTDTQYF.